This T cell receptor beta chain appears in the sequencing data of a study of regulatory T cells in long-lasting Graves disease. Across the whole study: New Graves' disease cases had less than 3 months of antithyroid drugs.

V was clipped by 5 bases and J by 4 bases, with 14 bases between them. CDR3 length equals 14 residues. Germline CDR1 and CDR2: MNHEY and SMNVEV (reference sequence). Described time point: newly diagnosed GD, antithyroid drugs for less than 3 months. PBMCs were the source of the RNA used for TCR sequencing. Diagnosis followed American Thyroid Association guidelines for Graves' disease. Assembly of TCR beta libraries relied on iRepertoire HTBI primers together with Arm-PCR of CDR3 regions. TCRdb used MiXCR to reprocess the multiplex PCR reads, holding one entry per CDR3 protein. The sample lists 400,000 to 500,000 distinct CDR3 sequences, 12% to 15% occurring once. The sample was also reused in another study, on T cells in Graves' hyperthyroidism and ophthalmopathy.

The V call is TRBV27, the J call TRBJ2-5; TRBD2 is a possible D gene (6 bases). This clonotype was sampled from a woman between 50 and 59 years old with Graves disease. Sample: peripheral blood mononuclear cells (PBMCs), taken at new diagnosis, from a patient treated with antithyroid drugs. DNA of the CDR3: TGTGCCAGCAGTCGGTCCGGGACTCCAGAGACCCAGTACTTC. Its translation is CASSRSGTPETQYF.